This section outlines one T cell receptor beta chain sequence together with its context. In the original workflow: The assay estimated nucleated cells by amplifying reference gene primers. Data came from immunoSEQ multiplex PCR; TCRdb stores just in-frame clones and leaves some out. V, J and clone size are taken as reported in that table, and D and trimming were inferred from the DNA itself. Of approximately 450,000 clones listed, about 89% were seen once; the top ten hold around 4.4%. This sample is part of a study of blood T cell repertoires in COVID-19. Study details: COVID-19 samples collected from the United States, Italy and Spain covered acute and convalescent phases. Sources were T cells, B-cell-depleted T cells, or PBMCs; the material itself was cDNA or gDNA.

The ends were cut back, 7 bases at V and 2 bases at J, with 14 bases in the middle. This CDR3 has 14 amino acids. Germline CDR1 is SGHVS and CDR2 is FNYEAQ. This clonotype originated in a woman aged 25 to 39 with acute or convalescent COVID-19. The chain has TRBV7-6 and TRBJ1-1, with D tentatively TRBD1 (5 bases). The sequencing sample was made of peripheral blood. As DNA, the CDR3 is TGTGCCAGCACGACTGGACAAAGCAACACTGAAGCTTTCTTT. Its translation is CASTTGQSNTEAFF.